The clone carrying this T cell receptor beta chain was counted ten times or more. The antigen is unknown. This specimen comes from a study of T cells in Graves' hyperthyroidism and ophthalmopathy. Broader study findings: Most expanded thyroid clonotypes above 0.001 also appeared in blood. Ophthalmopathy could be told apart from stable hyperthyroidism with a 13 V-J model.

Using RNA transcripts as the source, TCR beta CDR3 regions were amplified. The study used the HTBI primer set for a first-round RT-PCR of the TCR CDR3. TCRdb re-called the multiplex PCR reads through MiXCR, storing one row per CDR3 protein. The table shows some 92,000 distinct CDR3 sequences, with about 37% occurring only once. The CDR3 sequence is 15 residues long. Germline V gives CDR1 SGHTA, CDR2 FQGTGA. The V and J ends lost 1 base and 7 bases respectively, with 16 bases between them. The specimen sequenced was peripheral blood or thyroid tissue (not recorded which). V usage is TRBV7-3 and J usage is TRBJ1-2; D may be TRBD1 (5 bases). The clonotype comes from a woman in her twenties or thirties with Graves' hyperthyroidism. CDR3 sequence: CASSLNPGGSAGYTF. The CDR3 DNA reads TGTGCCAGCAGCTTAAATCCGGGGGGGAGTGCTGGCTACACCTTC.